Listed below are T cell receptor beta chains from one sample, sequenced in a study of blood T cell repertoires in COVID-19. Produced via immunoSEQ multiplex PCR; TCRdb's table is partial and in-frame only. The data contain about 160,000 clones, more than 75% of them singletons. Sequencing input: peripheral blood. These receptors were collected from a woman aged 60-75 years with COVID-19, enrolled during active disease. The CDR3 runs from the conserved cysteine through the conserved F or W. Fields, in order: V gene, D gene, J gene, clone size, CDR3 protein, CDR3 DNA. The D gene is left open where the match is weak. The listing skips clone size in some rows; elsewhere it reads once, few, many or a size class.

V gene: TRBV6-5; D gene: TRBD1; J gene: TRBJ2-2; clone size: few; CDR3 protein: CASRPRGRTGELFF; CDR3 DNA: TGTGCCAGCAGACCCAGGGGGCGCACCGGGGAGCTGTTTTTT
V gene: TRBV2; D gene: .; J gene: TRBJ2-2; clone size: .; CDR3 protein: CASRDSNTGELFF; CDR3 DNA: TGTGCCAGCAGGGACAGTAACACCGGGGAGCTGTTTTTT
V gene: TRBV7-9; D gene: .; J gene: TRBJ2-1; clone size: .; CDR3 protein: CASSRGQHNEQFF; CDR3 DNA: TGTGCCAGCAGCCGCGGACAGCACAATGAGCAGTTCTTC
V gene: TRBV5-4; D gene: TRBD1; J gene: TRBJ2-1; clone size: .; CDR3 protein: CASSFGRGPGNEQFF; CDR3 DNA: TGTGCCAGCAGCTTTGGCAGGGGGCCGGGCAATGAGCAGTTCTTC
V gene: TRBV5-1; D gene: .; J gene: TRBJ1-2; clone size: many; CDR3 protein: CASSLDPGGYGYTF; CDR3 DNA: TGCGCCAGCAGCCTGGACCCGGGGGGCTATGGCTACACCTTC
V gene: TRBV10-1; D gene: .; J gene: TRBJ2-1; clone size: .; CDR3 protein: CASSVGDEQFF; CDR3 DNA: TGCGCCAGCAGTGTAGGGGATGAGCAGTTCTTC
V gene: TRBV27; D gene: TRBD2; J gene: TRBJ2-3; clone size: few; CDR3 protein: CASSPPGLAGGTDTQYF; CDR3 DNA: TGTGCCAGCAGTCCTCCTGGACTAGCGGGAGGCACAGATACGCAGTATTTT
V gene: TRBV4-2; D gene: .; J gene: TRBJ1-5; clone size: .; CDR3 protein: CASSQESDQPQHF; CDR3 DNA: TGTGCCAGCAGCCAAGAGTCAGATCAGCCCCAGCATTTT
V gene: TRBV5-6; D gene: TRBD2; J gene: TRBJ2-1; clone size: once; CDR3 protein: CASSFLSGGKDEQFF; CDR3 DNA: TGTGCCAGCAGCTTCCTGTCGGGAGGGAAGGATGAGCAGTTCTTC
V gene: TRBV10-1; D gene: .; J gene: TRBJ1-3; clone size: .; CDR3 protein: CASRSPGGNTIYF; CDR3 DNA: TGCGCCAGTAGGTCCCCGGGTGGAAACACCATATATTTT
V gene: TRBV11-3; D gene: TRBD1; J gene: TRBJ1-4; clone size: .; CDR3 protein: CASSLGQGDNEKLFF; CDR3 DNA: TGTGCCAGCAGCCTAGGACAGGGGGATAACGAAAAACTGTTTTTT
V gene: TRBV5-1; D gene: .; J gene: TRBJ2-7; clone size: few; CDR3 protein: CASTPSGVTYEQYF; CDR3 DNA: TGCGCCAGCACCCCGTCGGGAGTCACCTACGAGCAGTACTTC
V gene: TRBV9; D gene: TRBD1; J gene: TRBJ1-3; clone size: .; CDR3 protein: CASSVSGGSGNTIYF; CDR3 DNA: TGTGCCAGCAGCGTTTCAGGGGGCTCTGGAAACACCATATATTTT
V gene: TRBV15; D gene: .; J gene: TRBJ1-2; clone size: .; CDR3 protein: CATSRVEGAYGYTF; CDR3 DNA: TGTGCCACCAGCAGAGTCGAAGGGGCGTATGGCTACACCTTC
V gene: TRBV28; D gene: TRBD2; J gene: TRBJ2-5; clone size: .; CDR3 protein: CASRTKKLAGTQETQYF; CDR3 DNA: TGTGCCAGCAGGACCAAAAAACTAGCGGGAACCCAAGAGACCCAGTACTTC
V gene: TRBV3-1/TRBV3-2; D gene: .; J gene: TRBJ2-2; clone size: .; CDR3 protein: CASSPRERTPGSCFF; CDR3 DNA: .
V gene: TRBV5-1; D gene: TRBD1; J gene: TRBJ1-1; clone size: .; CDR3 protein: CASSSRGRSEAFF; CDR3 DNA: TGCGCCAGCAGCTCCAGGGGGAGGTCTGAAGCTTTCTTT
V gene: TRBV29-1; D gene: .; J gene: TRBJ1-1; clone size: .; CDR3 protein: CSVQEPGTEAFF; CDR3 DNA: TGCAGCGTTCAGGAACCTGGGACTGAAGCTTTCTTT
V gene: TRBV18; D gene: TRBD1; J gene: TRBJ1-6; clone size: .; CDR3 protein: CASSPPGQGRNSPLHF; CDR3 DNA: TGTGCCAGCTCACCACCGGGACAGGGCCGCAATTCACCCCTCCACTTT
V gene: TRBV5-8; D gene: TRBD2; J gene: TRBJ2-7; clone size: .; CDR3 protein: CATEPLASYEQYF; CDR3 DNA: TGTGCCACCGAACCACTAGCGAGCTACGAGCAGTACTTC
V gene: TRBV12-3/TRBV12-4; D gene: .; J gene: TRBJ1-2; clone size: .; CDR3 protein: CASSFFRRNGYTF; CDR3 DNA: TGTGCCAGCAGTTTTTTTAGGAGGAATGGCTACACCTTC
V gene: TRBV2; D gene: TRBD1; J gene: TRBJ1-2; clone size: .; CDR3 protein: CASSPEQGVYGYTF; CDR3 DNA: TGTGCCAGCAGTCCGGAACAGGGGGTCTATGGCTACACCTTC
V gene: TRBV24-1; D gene: .; J gene: TRBJ1-1; clone size: .; CDR3 protein: CATSVGAGSGNTEAFF; CDR3 DNA: TGTGCCACCAGTGTGGGGGCAGGGTCCGGGAACACTGAAGCTTTCTTT
V gene: TRBV15; D gene: .; J gene: TRBJ2-7; clone size: .; CDR3 protein: CATSRDFSGEQYF; CDR3 DNA: TGTGCCACCAGCAGAGATTTCTCGGGGGAGCAGTACTTC
V gene: TRBV27; D gene: TRBD1; J gene: TRBJ1-5; clone size: once; CDR3 protein: CASSFRRPGQGAKGRNQPQHF; CDR3 DNA: TGTGCCAGCAGTTTCCGGAGGCCGGGACAGGGGGCGAAAGGTCGCAATCAGCCCCAGCATTTT
V gene: TRBV19; D gene: .; J gene: TRBJ1-2; clone size: .; CDR3 protein: CASSIQAVHGYTF; CDR3 DNA: TGTGCCAGTAGTATCCAGGCTGTCCATGGCTACACCTTC
V gene: TRBV9; D gene: TRBD2; J gene: TRBJ2-3; clone size: .; CDR3 protein: CASSVIPGLAGSGDTQYF; CDR3 DNA: TGTGCCAGCAGCGTAATACCGGGACTAGCGGGGTCTGGAGATACGCAGTATTTT
V gene: TRBV18; D gene: TRBD2; J gene: TRBJ2-5; clone size: once; CDR3 protein: CASSPQSGKSETQYF; CDR3 DNA: TGTGCCAGCTCACCTCAAAGCGGGAAATCGGAGACCCAGTACTTC
V gene: TRBV4-2; D gene: TRBD2; J gene: TRBJ2-1; clone size: .; CDR3 protein: CASSPVGTSGSSEQFF; CDR3 DNA: TGTGCCAGCAGCCCGGTAGGGACTAGCGGGAGTAGTGAGCAGTTCTTC
V gene: TRBV29-1; D gene: .; J gene: TRBJ1-1; clone size: .; CDR3 protein: CSLGGSNTEAFF; CDR3 DNA: TGCAGCCTGGGGGGGTCTAACACTGAAGCTTTCTTT
V gene: TRBV4-2; D gene: TRBD1; J gene: TRBJ1-3; clone size: .; CDR3 protein: CASSQDYPDRGSGNTIYF; CDR3 DNA: TGTGCCAGCAGCCAAGATTATCCGGACAGGGGGTCTGGAAACACCATATATTTT
V gene: TRBV19; D gene: TRBD1; J gene: TRBJ1-1; clone size: .; CDR3 protein: CASSRQGRSEAFF; CDR3 DNA: TGTGCCAGTAGTAGACAGGGTCGGAGTGAAGCTTTCTTT
V gene: TRBV6-2/TRBV6-3; D gene: TRBD1; J gene: TRBJ1-3; clone size: .; CDR3 protein: CASSYSGLSASRGNTIYF; CDR3 DNA: TGTGCCAGCAGTTACTCGGGTCTGTCCGCATCCAGGGGGAACACCATATATTTT
V gene: TRBV19; D gene: .; J gene: TRBJ1-1; clone size: .; CDR3 protein: CASSINPGASTEAFF; CDR3 DNA: TGTGCCAGTAGTATAAACCCAGGGGCCAGCACTGAAGCTTTCTTT
V gene: TRBV30; D gene: .; J gene: TRBJ1-1; clone size: .; CDR3 protein: CAASDYQDTEAFF; CDR3 DNA: TGTGCCGCCTCGGACTACCAAGACACTGAAGCTTTCTTT
V gene: TRBV7-2; D gene: TRBD1; J gene: TRBJ1-6; clone size: .; CDR3 protein: CASSSRQGNSPLHF; CDR3 DNA: TGTGCCAGCAGCTCAAGACAGGGGAATTCACCCCTCCACTTT
V gene: TRBV15; D gene: TRBD1; J gene: TRBJ1-5; clone size: .; CDR3 protein: CATTQGVGSQPQHF; CDR3 DNA: TGTGCCACCACCCAGGGGGTAGGGAGTCAGCCCCAGCATTTT
V gene: TRBV30; D gene: TRBD1; J gene: TRBJ1-5; clone size: once; CDR3 protein: CAWGIDRVGNQPQHF; CDR3 DNA: TGTGCCTGGGGGATTGACAGGGTTGGGAATCAGCCCCAGCATTTT
V gene: TRBV19; D gene: .; J gene: TRBJ1-5; clone size: .; CDR3 protein: CASSPRDKSQPQHF; CDR3 DNA: TGTGCCAGTAGTCCCCGGGACAAATCCCAGCCCCAGCATTTT
V gene: TRBV14; D gene: .; J gene: TRBJ2-5; clone size: .; CDR3 protein: CASSQAIKETQYF; CDR3 DNA: TGTGCCAGCAGCCAAGCTATTAAGGAGACCCAGTACTTC
V gene: TRBV6-5; D gene: .; J gene: TRBJ1-5; clone size: .; CDR3 protein: CASTPQRGSNQPQHF; CDR3 DNA: TGTGCCAGCACCCCCCAGCGCGGGAGCAATCAGCCCCAGCATTTT
V gene: TRBV3-1/TRBV3-2; D gene: TRBD2; J gene: TRBJ2-2; clone size: .; CDR3 protein: CASSLRTSGNTGELFF; CDR3 DNA: TGTGCCAGCAGCCTTAGGACTAGCGGAAACACCGGGGAGCTGTTTTTT
V gene: TRBV6-5; D gene: .; J gene: TRBJ2-1; clone size: .; CDR3 protein: CASSSMGGGAHEQFF; CDR3 DNA: TGTGCCAGCAGTTCCATGGGCGGAGGGGCGCATGAGCAGTTCTTC
V gene: TRBV4-1; D gene: TRBD1; J gene: TRBJ1-2; clone size: .; CDR3 protein: CASSQGGQIGYTF; CDR3 DNA: TGCGCCAGCAGCCAAGGGGGACAGATAGGCTACACCTTC
V gene: TRBV19; D gene: .; J gene: TRBJ1-3; clone size: .; CDR3 protein: CASSIGQARYSGNTIYF; CDR3 DNA: TGTGCCAGTAGTATAGGGCAGGCCCGATACTCTGGAAACACCATATATTTT
V gene: TRBV9; D gene: .; J gene: TRBJ1-2; clone size: .; CDR3 protein: CASSVGSLVPNYGYTF; CDR3 DNA: TGTGCCAGCAGCGTAGGCTCACTGGTTCCTAACTATGGCTACACCTTC
V gene: TRBV14; D gene: .; J gene: TRBJ1-3; clone size: .; CDR3 protein: CASSQHFSGNTIYF; CDR3 DNA: TGTGCCAGCAGCCAACATTTCTCTGGAAACACCATATATTTT
V gene: TRBV6-5; D gene: .; J gene: TRBJ1-6; clone size: .; CDR3 protein: CAARAGGDSPLHF; CDR3 DNA: TGTGCCGCGCGGGCAGGAGGTGATTCACCCCTCCACTTT
V gene: TRBV5-1; D gene: TRBD1; J gene: TRBJ2-7; clone size: .; CDR3 protein: CASSSKDRWNEQYF; CDR3 DNA: TGCGCCAGCAGCTCGAAGGACAGGTGGAACGAGCAGTACTTC
V gene: TRBV10-2; D gene: .; J gene: TRBJ1-2; clone size: .; CDR3 protein: CASSEDWSGQGYTF; CDR3 DNA: TGCGCCAGCAGTGAAGATTGGTCAGGGCAAGGCTACACCTTC
V gene: TRBV30; D gene: .; J gene: TRBJ1-5; clone size: .; CDR3 protein: CAWSLGGAGQPQHF; CDR3 DNA: TGTGCCTGGAGTCTAGGGGGGGCAGGGCAGCCCCAGCATTTT
V gene: TRBV6-2/TRBV6-3; D gene: TRBD1; J gene: TRBJ2-7; clone size: .; CDR3 protein: CASSYSRGRTYEQYF; CDR3 DNA: TGTGCCAGCAGTTACTCAAGGGGGCGAACTTACGAGCAGTACTTC
V gene: TRBV7-9; D gene: .; J gene: TRBJ1-5; clone size: once; CDR3 protein: CASSLGLVEPQHF; CDR3 DNA: TGTGCCAGCAGCTTGGGGCTCGTCGAGCCCCAGCATTTT
V gene: TRBV19; D gene: .; J gene: TRBJ1-1; clone size: .; CDR3 protein: CASSIGRSWETEAFF; CDR3 DNA: TGTGCCAGTAGTATTGGGAGGTCGTGGGAGACTGAAGCTTTCTTT
V gene: TRBV9; D gene: .; J gene: TRBJ1-2; clone size: .; CDR3 protein: CASSVATGIYGYTF; CDR3 DNA: TGTGCCAGCAGCGTAGCTACAGGGATCTATGGCTACACCTTC